One and the same sample provided the 24 T cell receptor beta chains below, sequenced in a study of control samples from healthy donors and cancer patients. TCRdb's table, derived via immunoSEQ multiplex PCR, lists solely in-frame clones and lacks some. The data contain roughly 73,000 clones, about 87% of them seen just once; the ten biggest clones take up 28%. The specimen was blood. The source of these receptors is a man in his fifties or sixties in good health.

V and J are TRBV12-5 and TRBJ2-4; D might be TRBD2 (5 bases). The CDR3 runs 15 residues. V dropped 5 bases and J dropped 1 base, with 12 bases sitting between them. Germline lookup yields CDR1 LGHNT and CDR2 FRNRAP. The CDR3 loop is CASGPQRVAKNIQYF. CDR3 DNA sequence: TGTGCTAGTGGTCCACAGAGGGTCGCCAAAAACATTCAGTACTTC.

The chain joins TRBV18 to TRBJ1-5; 7 bases map to TRBD1. The CDR3 has 15 residues. The germline V gene has CDR1 KGHSH and CDR2 LQKENI. Germline trimming cut 5 bases from V and 1 base from J; bases unmatched to any gene: 5. The CDR3 coding sequence is TGTGCCAGCTCAGCGACAGGGAGAAGCAATCAGCCCCAGCATTTT. Amino acids: CASSATGRSNQPQHF.

This chain's CDR3 is CASSVWGNQPQHF. CDR3 in DNA: TGTGCCAGCAGCGTTTGGGGCAATCAGCCCCAGCATTTT. The chain has TRBV9 and TRBJ1-5, with D unresolved. Germline CDR1 reads SGDLS; CDR2 reads YYNGEE. Between the trimmed V and J ends, which lost 2 bases and 2 bases, there was a span of 5 bases. CDR3 length equals 13 residues.

This chain connects TRBV5-1 to TRBJ2-7; D is possibly TRBD1 or TRBD2 (5 bases each). The germline V and J ends were trimmed by 0 bases and 3 bases, with 16 bases remaining between them. The CDR3 runs 16 residues. CDR1 SGHRS and CDR2 YFSETQ come from the germline V gene. The CDR3 nucleotides read TGCGCCAGCAGCTTGGCGCGAGGGGCGCGCCTCTACGAGCAGTACTTC. Protein sequence: CASSLARGARLYEQYF.

The V and J genes are TRBV9 and TRBJ1-5, with TRBD1 matching 11 bases. V trimming: 3 bases; J trimming: 6 bases; junction bases outside the gene matches: 5. This CDR3 spans 15 amino acids. Germline V gives CDR1 SGDLS, CDR2 YYNGEE. The CDR3 spells CASSGTGGEGQPQHF. The CDR3 nucleotides read TGTGCCAGCAGCGGGACAGGGGGCGAGGGTCAGCCCCAGCATTTT.

This clone showed up just a few times. V and J are TRBV7-6 and TRBJ1-1; 7 positions agree with TRBD1. The length of the CDR3 is 14 residues. The J segment lost 4 bases and the V segment lost 5 bases, leaving 7 bases of the junction unmatched. Germline values: CDR1 SGHVS, CDR2 FNYEAQ. The CDR3 here is CASSQGQIGTEAFF. For the CDR3, the DNA is TGTGCCAGCAGCCAGGGACAGATTGGCACTGAAGCTTTCTTT.

V is TRBV24-1 and J is TRBJ2-7; the D gene is possibly TRBD1 (6 bases). From germline, CDR1 is KGHDR and CDR2 SFDVKD. This CDR3 is built from 13 residues. Trimming took 2 bases from V and 10 from J, leaving 14 bases between them. The CDR3 protein is CATSDSRQTGQYF. CDR3 sequence (DNA): TGTGCCACCAGTGATTCAAGACAGACAGGCCAGTACTTC.

This clone was observed a single time. The V gene is TRBV27, the J gene TRBJ1-2, with D possibly TRBD1 on 5 matching bases. V shed 3 bases and J shed 4 bases, with 12 bases lying between them. Germline V gene data show CDR1 as MNHEY and CDR2 as SMNVEV (reference sequence). The CDR3 loop spans 14 amino acids. The CDR3 region is CASSFSGTFYGYTF. The CDR3 region has the DNA TGTGCCAGCAGTTTTAGTGGGACTTTCTATGGCTACACCTTC.

V usage is TRBV2 and J usage is TRBJ2-2; 12 positions match TRBD1. Germline lookup yields CDR1 SNHLY and CDR2 FYNNEI. The V and J ends lost 9 bases and 5 bases, in that order; junction bases with no gene match: 4. The length of the CDR3 is 14 residues. CDR3 sequence reads: CASTGQGATGELFF. The CDR3 region has the DNA TGTGCCAGTACGGGACAGGGGGCAACCGGGGAGCTGTTTTTT.

The V and J genes are TRBV5-4 and TRBJ2-5; D call uncertain. Trimming removed 2 bases at V and 1 base at J, with 6 bases between. This CDR3 has 13 residues. Germline assignment: CDR1 SGHNT and CDR2 YYREEE (reference sequence). The CDR3 DNA reads as TGTGCCAGCAGCTTTCCGTCCCAAGAGACCCAGTACTTC. It codes for CASSFPSQETQYF.

This rearrangement joins TRBV9 to TRBJ1-2; 10 bases agree with TRBD1. Trimming cost V 4 bases and J 8 bases; bases outside gene matches: 14. CDR1 SGDLS and CDR2 YYNGEE come from the germline V gene. The CDR3 sequence is 16 residues long. The CDR3 nucleotides are TGTGCCAGCAGCCCGCGACAGGGGGCACCTGCGGGAGGCTACACCTTC. This gives the protein CASSPRQGAPAGGYTF.

V gene TRBV5-6 combines with J gene TRBJ1-1; D remains ambiguous. The length of the CDR3 is 12 residues. The V and J ends lost 4 bases and 8 bases respectively, with 12 bases between them. The germline V gene has CDR1 SGHDT and CDR2 YYEEEE. The CDR3: CASSLRDREAFF. CDR3 nucleotide sequence: TGTGCCAGCAGCCTTCGAGACCGGGAAGCTTTCTTT. Drawing the rest from reference TRBV5-6 and TRBJ1-1, the complete variable domain is DAGVTQSPTHLIKTRGQQVTLRCSPKSGHDTVSWYQQALGQGPQFIFQYYEEEERQRGNFPDRFSGHQFPNYSSELNVNALLLGDSALYLCASSLRDREAFFGQGTRLTVV.

This sequence joins TRBV6-5 and TRBJ2-1, with D perhaps TRBD1 (5 bases). The germline V and J ends were trimmed by 4 bases and 0 bases, with 10 bases remaining between them. Germline V CDR1 and CDR2: MNHEY, SVGAGI. The CDR3 has 15 residues. The CDR3 here is CASSSDMHSYNEQFF. CDR3 bases: TGTGCCAGCAGTTCGGACATGCACTCCTACAATGAGCAGTTCTTC.

This clone occurred a few times. The rearrangement joins TRBV4-3 to TRBJ1-4; D is unresolved. V lost 1 base, J lost 8 bases, and 8 bases lay in between. CDR1 LGHNA and CDR2 YSLEER come from the germline V gene. The CDR3 totals 13 residues. CDR3 sequence: CASSQVVREKLFF. The CDR3 DNA sequence: TGCGCCAGCAGCCAAGTCGTCCGGGAAAAACTGTTTTTT.

The CDR3 here is CATSDLAYSNTGELFF. The CDR3 region has the DNA TGTGCCACCAGTGATTTGGCTTACTCGAACACCGGGGAGCTGTTTTTT. The genes are TRBV24-1 and TRBJ2-2; D gene ambiguous. The ends were cut back, 0 bases at V and 0 bases at J, with 7 bases in the middle. The CDR3 consists of 16 residues. Per germline, CDR1 KGHDR and CDR2 SFDVKD.

The rearrangement joins TRBV4-2 to TRBJ2-3; D might be TRBD2 (7 bases). This CDR3 has 17 amino acids. Germline V CDR1 and CDR2: LGHNA, YNFKEQ. V gave up 4 bases and J gave up 0 bases, with 17 bases separating them. The CDR3 region has the DNA TGTGCCAGCAGCCGGGGGCTAGCGGAGCCTAGCACAGATACGCAGTATTTT. Its protein product is CASSRGLAEPSTDTQYF.

A single count supports this clone. The chain links TRBV6-2 or TRBV6-3 to TRBJ1-3; 10 bases match TRBD1. Germline lookup yields CDR1 MNHEY and CDR2 SVGEGT. CDR3 length: 17 residues. Germline trimming cut 3 bases from V and 5 bases from J; bases unmatched to any gene: 10. CDR3 nucleotide sequence: TGTGCCAGCAGTTATTTCCGAAGGACAGGGGGAAGAAACACCATATATTTT. The encoded protein is CASSYFRRTGGRNTIYF.

The chain combines TRBV5-1 with TRBJ2-1; D may correspond to TRBD1 or TRBD2 (5 bases each). The CDR3 contains 14 residues. Trimming took off 0 bases at V and 4 bases at J, with 8 bases between the two ends. CDR1 is SGHRS, CDR2 YFSETQ, per germline. CDR3 DNA: TGCGCCAGCAGCTTGGCAGGGAGTTACAATGAGCAGTTCTTC. It translates to CASSLAGSYNEQFF.

This clone was seen a single time. This chain connects TRBV6-5 to TRBJ1-5; D gene ambiguous. With 0 bases removed from V and 3 bases from J, the gap between germline ends came to 3 bases. The CDR3 length is 13 residues. CDR1 and CDR2 from the germline V gene are MNHEY and SVGAGI. The DNA for the CDR3 is TGTGCCAGCAGTTACTCGACCAATCAGCCCCAGCATTTT. Its protein is CASSYSTNQPQHF.

CDR3 in amino acids: CASSQIDKNYGYTF. As DNA, the CDR3 is TGTGCCAGCAGCCAAATCGACAAAAACTATGGCTACACCTTC. This chain uses TRBV4-2 with TRBJ1-2; D remains ambiguous. The CDR3 is 14 amino acids. CDR1 is LGHNA, CDR2 YNFKEQ, per germline. Trimming pared 2 bases from V and 2 bases from J, leaving 9 bases between.

J is TRBJ1-2 and V is TRBV15; D is ambiguous. The CDR3 extends over 16 amino acids. CDR1 is LNHNV, CDR2 YYDKDF, per germline (reference sequence). V was cut by 0 bases and J by 4 bases, with 15 bases left in between. The CDR3 DNA reads TGTGCCACCAGCAGAGACCGGGCCAGAGGTGGCTATGGCTACACCTTC. This sequence encodes CATSRDRARGGYGYTF.

This clone was seen a single time. The rearrangement links TRBV28 to TRBJ2-5; 10 bases match TRBD2. J was trimmed by 2 bases and V by 4 bases; bases with no gene match: 4. This CDR3 spans 15 amino acids. Looked up from germline, CDR1 is MDHEN and CDR2 is SYDVKM. The CDR3 bases are TGTGCCAGCAGTTCCAGCGGGGGGGGTCAAGAGACCCAGTACTTC. Translating it yields CASSSSGGGQETQYF.

The gene calls are TRBV4-1 and TRBJ1-1; TRBD1 matches 8 bases. The CDR3 has 15 residues. The V and J ends lost 2 bases and 3 bases, in that order; junction bases with no gene match: 5. Per the germline V gene, CDR1 is MGHRA and CDR2 is YSYEKL. CDR3 DNA sequence: TGCGCCAGCAGCCAAAGACAGGGGACGTACACTGAAGCTTTCTTT. Its protein product is CASSQRQGTYTEAFF.

This rearrangement joins TRBV7-9 to TRBJ1-4; D remains unclear. The CDR3 covers 14 residues. V was trimmed by 1 base and J by 7 bases, leaving 10 bases between them. Germline loops: CDR1 SEHNR, CDR2 FQNEAQ (reference sequence). In DNA form, the CDR3 reads TGTGCCAGCAGCTTAGGGGGTGCAAGTGAAAAACTGTTTTTT. Translation: CASSLGGASEKLFF.